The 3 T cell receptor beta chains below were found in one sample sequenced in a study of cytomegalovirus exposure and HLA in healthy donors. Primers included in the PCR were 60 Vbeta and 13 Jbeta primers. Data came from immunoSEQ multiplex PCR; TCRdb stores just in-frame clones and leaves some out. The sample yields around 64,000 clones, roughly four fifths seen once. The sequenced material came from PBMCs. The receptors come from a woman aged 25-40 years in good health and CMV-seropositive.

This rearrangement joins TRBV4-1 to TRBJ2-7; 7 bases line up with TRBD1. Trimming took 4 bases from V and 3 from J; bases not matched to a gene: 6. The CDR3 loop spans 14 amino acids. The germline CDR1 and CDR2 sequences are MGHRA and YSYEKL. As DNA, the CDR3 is TGCGCCAGCAGCCCACGGACAGGATTCTACGAGCAGTACTTC. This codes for CASSPRTGFYEQYF.

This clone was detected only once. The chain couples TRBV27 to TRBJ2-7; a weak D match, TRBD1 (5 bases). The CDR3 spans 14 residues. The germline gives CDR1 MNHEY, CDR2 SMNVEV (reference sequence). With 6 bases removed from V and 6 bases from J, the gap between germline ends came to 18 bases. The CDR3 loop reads CASSRSGLRSEQYF. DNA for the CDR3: TGTGCCAGCAGCCGATCAGGGTTAAGGAGCGAGCAGTACTTC.

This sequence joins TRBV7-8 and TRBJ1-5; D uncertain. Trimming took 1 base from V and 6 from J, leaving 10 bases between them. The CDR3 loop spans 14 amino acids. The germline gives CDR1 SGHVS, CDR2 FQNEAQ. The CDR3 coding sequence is TGTGCCAGCAGCTTAGGACATTTGAGTCAGCCCCAGCATTTT. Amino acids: CASSLGHLSQPQHF.